This T cell receptor beta chain was captured by sequencing in a study of blood T cell repertoires in COVID-19. Study context: Collection of acute and convalescent COVID-19 samples took place in the United States, Italy and Spain.

Trimming stripped 4 bases from V and 6 bases from J, with 13 bases between. This CDR3 spans 15 amino acids. Germline assignment: CDR1 WSHSY and CDR2 SAAADI. Measured with immunoSEQ multiplex PCR; TCRdb has only the in-frame clones, and not every one. The table lists around 130,000 clones, 82% of them singletons, with 4% to 5% in the top ten. What was sequenced was peripheral blood. The chain joins TRBV10-2 to TRBJ1-6; D is ambiguous. This sequence was found in a woman in her sixties or seventies with acute or convalescent COVID-19. CDR3 loop: CASSGVQQSNSPLHF. The CDR3 nucleotides read TGCGCCAGCAGTGGGGTACAACAGTCTAATTCACCCCTCCACTTT.